The following is a T cell receptor (beta chain) sequence with its context. Germline trimming cut 2 bases from V and 3 bases from J; bases unmatched to any gene: 5. The CDR3 loop spans 16 amino acids. Per the germline V gene, CDR1 is GTSNPN and CDR2 is SVGIG (reference sequence). The data are from a study of blood T cell repertoires in COVID-19. The wider study: Sources were T cells, B-cell-depleted T cells, or PBMCs; the material itself was cDNA or gDNA.

The repertoire was sequenced with immunoSEQ multiplex PCR; TCRdb's copy has only in-frame clones and lacks some. The sample holds about 170,000 clones, under 95% seen once. Sequencing was performed on peripheral blood. This sequence was found in a man in his late teens or twenties with COVID-19, enrolled during active disease. The J gene is TRBJ2-2, the V gene TRBV30; 11 positions agree with TRBD2. CDR3 loop: CAWSSLAGGYTGELFF. The CDR3 DNA reads TGTGCCTGGAGTAGTCTAGCGGGAGGATACACCGGGGAGCTGTTTTTT.